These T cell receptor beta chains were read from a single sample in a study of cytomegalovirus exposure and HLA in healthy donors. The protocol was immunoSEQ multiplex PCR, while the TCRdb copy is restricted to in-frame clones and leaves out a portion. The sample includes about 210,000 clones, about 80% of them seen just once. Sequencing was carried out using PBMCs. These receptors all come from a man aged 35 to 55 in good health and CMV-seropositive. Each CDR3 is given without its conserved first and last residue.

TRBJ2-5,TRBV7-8,ASGGQDQETQY
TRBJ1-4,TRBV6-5,ASSYLGGAGEKLF
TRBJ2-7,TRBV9,ASSVEGQGAYEQY
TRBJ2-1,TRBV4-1,ASQGLAGGYEQF
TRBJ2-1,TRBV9,ASSLTGSGGGEQF
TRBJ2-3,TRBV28,ASMKTSGFLPPYSSTDTQY
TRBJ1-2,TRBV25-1,ASSLGGQGNGYT
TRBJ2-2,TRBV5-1,ASSTTWTSGGSTGELF
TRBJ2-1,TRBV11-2,ASSAQAGGIF
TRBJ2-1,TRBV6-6,ASSPVERGRNEQF
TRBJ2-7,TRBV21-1,ASKGQGRSYEQY
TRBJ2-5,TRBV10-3,AISVSVGRGQETQY
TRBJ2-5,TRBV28,ASSFHGSRETQY
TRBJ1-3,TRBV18,ASSPNRDSGNTIY
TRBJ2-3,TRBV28,ASRPPGGVDTQY
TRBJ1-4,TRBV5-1,ASSTVPTNEKLF
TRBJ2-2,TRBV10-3,AGRTGNTGELF
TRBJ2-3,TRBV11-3,ASSLASGTGDTQY
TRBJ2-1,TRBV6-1,ASSRTGTGSHEQF
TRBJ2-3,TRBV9,ASAGGVDTQY
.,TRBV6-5,ASSPDTWAREQY
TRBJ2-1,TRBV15,ATSSLEGGWGNEQF
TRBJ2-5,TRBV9,ASSVEGQGETQY
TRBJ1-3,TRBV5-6,ASSYYRRAGNTIY
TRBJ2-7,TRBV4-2,ASSQDMRQGGEQY
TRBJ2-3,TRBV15,ATSRAGGGGSTDTQY
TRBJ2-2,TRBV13,ASSSTPKNTGELF
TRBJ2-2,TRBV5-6,ASSPARASGPGELF
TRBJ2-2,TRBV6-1,ASSESTGKAGELF
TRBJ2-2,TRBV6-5,ASRRGGGTGELF
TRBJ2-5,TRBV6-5,ASSYDSQETQY
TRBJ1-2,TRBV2,ASRLPDRVRYGYT
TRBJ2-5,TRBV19,ASSIGAGGRETQY
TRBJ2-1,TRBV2,ASRLRTGGAGNEQF
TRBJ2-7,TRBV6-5,ASSYSRLAGGYEQY
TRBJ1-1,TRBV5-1,ASSIQGPNTEAF
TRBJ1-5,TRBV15,ATSPRTGGNQPQH
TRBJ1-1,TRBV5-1,ASSEDRGTMNTEAF
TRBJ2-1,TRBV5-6,ASSPTLRFDEQF
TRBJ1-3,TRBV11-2,ASSTDRGLGNTIY
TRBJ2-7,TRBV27,ASSLFRGAPPYEQY
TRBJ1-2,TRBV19,ASSLYAGTDNYGYT
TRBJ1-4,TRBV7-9,ASSLTSQGAGSEKLF
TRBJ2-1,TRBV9,ASSPGQGRHNEQF
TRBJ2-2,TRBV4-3,ASSQDSIGRGTGELF
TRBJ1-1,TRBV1,TLPGVETEAF
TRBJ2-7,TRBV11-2,ASSLDSTGDSYEQY
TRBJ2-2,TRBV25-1,ASSLAGGELF
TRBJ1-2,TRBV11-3,ASSTQDGRGYT
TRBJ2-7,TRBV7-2,ASSPRTGYEQY
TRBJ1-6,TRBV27,ASSLYRGNNSPLH
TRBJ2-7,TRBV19,ASSTRDGYEQY
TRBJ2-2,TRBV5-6,ASSLSAGELF
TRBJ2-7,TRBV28,ASEPTPAGTYEQY
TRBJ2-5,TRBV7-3,ASSPRGTSGEETQY